This T cell receptor beta chain stems from a study of blood T cell repertoires in COVID-19. Turning to the study itself: The study drew acute and convalescent COVID-19 samples from the United States, Italy and Spain. T cells, B-cell-depleted T cells, or PBMCs provided the cDNA or gDNA that served as material.

Assay: immunoSEQ multiplex PCR; the TCRdb copy retains only in-frame clones and omits some. Altogether 60,000 to 85,000 clones are present, roughly four fifths being singletons, with the ten largest covering over 40%. Trimming cost V 6 bases and J 0 bases; bases outside gene matches: 4. The germline V gene encodes CDR1 KGHSH and CDR2 LQKENI. The CDR3 totals 14 residues. Sequenced sample: peripheral blood. This sequence originates from a man older than 75 with acute or convalescent COVID-19. This chain joins TRBV18 and TRBJ1-1; 7 bases align to TRBD1. CDR3 bases: TGTGCCAGCTCTCGACAGGGTGTGAACACTGAAGCTTTCTTT. As protein: CASSRQGVNTEAFF.